This T cell receptor (beta chain) was identified during a study of blood T cell repertoires in COVID-19. The overall study: Spain, Italy and the United States supplied samples that represented acute and convalescent COVID-19.

Original data processing: Nucleated cell counts were estimated from reference gene primer amplification. TCRdb keeps only in-frame clones here, not all; method: immunoSEQ multiplex PCR. V and J calls and clone size are as listed in that table; D and trimming were resolved from the DNA. Of just under 65,000 clones listed, more than 75% are singletons. Trimming took 6 bases from V and 6 from J; bases not matched to a gene: 3. The germline gives CDR1 SGHTA, CDR2 FQGNSA. The CDR3 loop spans 13 amino acids. The sample consisted of peripheral blood. The sequence was obtained from an elderly woman with acute or convalescent COVID-19. V usage is TRBV7-2 and J usage is TRBJ2-5; 11 positions agree with TRBD2. The DNA of the CDR3 is TGTGCCAGCAGTACTAGCGGGAGACAGACCCAGTACTTC. Amino acid sequence: CASSTSGRQTQYF.